Each of the 30 T cell receptor beta chains below was sequenced from the same sample in a study of technical replicates of blood from several donors (dated by TCRdb to about 2017). Library prep was done by the immunoSEQ multiplex PCR assay. TCRdb stores this immuneACCESS table with in-frame sequences only. Part of the clones is absent; in the studies checked, under half of the shortfall reflects unresolved V genes, and no reason is known for the rest. Counted in this sample were nearly 80,000 clones; 95% to 98% of them appeared once. The ten largest clones take up 0.34% of the sample. Sequencing input: T cells isolated from PBMCs. The receptors come from a human donor in good health.

The chain has TRBV9 and TRBJ2-2; no reliable D call. CDR3 length: 14 amino acids. Trimming took 0 bases from V and 3 from J, leaving 6 bases between them. Germline V CDR1 and CDR2: SGDLS, YYNGEE. For the CDR3, the DNA is TGTGCCAGCAGCGTAGACAGCTACACCGGGGAGCTGTTTTTT. Its translation is CASSVDSYTGELFF.

This sequence joins TRBV6-5 and TRBJ2-1, with 10 bases that match TRBD1. The CDR3 spans 15 residues. V dropped 3 bases and J dropped 7; count of bases not matched to a gene: 6. In germline, CDR1 is MNHEY, CDR2 SVGAGI. The CDR3 sequence is CASSYLGQGMNEQFF. In DNA form, the CDR3 reads TGTGCCAGCAGTTATCTGGGACAGGGGATGAATGAGCAGTTCTTC.

The gene calls are TRBV9 and TRBJ2-3; D is uncertain. This CDR3 is built from 17 residues. V gave up 2 bases and J gave up 3 bases, with 19 bases separating them. Germline loops: CDR1 SGDLS, CDR2 YYNGEE. Here the CDR3 reads CASSVGAGGYRTDTQYF. As DNA, the CDR3 is TGTGCCAGCAGCGTTGGAGCCGGCGGTTACCGGACAGATACGCAGTATTTT.

The V call is TRBV7-3, the J call TRBJ2-1; D is unclear. The germline V gene encodes CDR1 SGHTA and CDR2 FQGTGA. The CDR3 runs 15 residues. The V end was cut by 2 bases, the J end by 0 bases, with 8 bases between. The CDR3 DNA sequence: TGTGCCAGCAGCTTAGTCGGCGGCTCCTACAATGAGCAGTTCTTC. Its protein is CASSLVGGSYNEQFF.

This chain connects TRBV27 to TRBJ1-1; D might be TRBD1 (5 bases). The CDR3 covers 15 residues. Germline assignment: CDR1 MNHEY and CDR2 SMNVEV (reference sequence). V was clipped by 3 bases and J by 4 bases, with 15 bases between them. CDR3 sequence (DNA): TGTGCCAGCAGTTTTAGGGACTTCGAAGGCACTGAAGCTTTCTTT. The encoded protein is CASSFRDFEGTEAFF.

The V call is TRBV18, the J call TRBJ2-1; TRBD1 matches 7 bases. Trimming took 2 bases from V and 0 from J; bases not matched to a gene: 7. CDR1 KGHSH and CDR2 LQKENI come from the germline V gene. The CDR3 has 17 amino acids. The CDR3, as DNA: TGTGCCAGCTCACCAAACAGGGGCTCGAGCTCCTACAATGAGCAGTTCTTC. As protein: CASSPNRGSSSYNEQFF. Filled out from reference TRBV18 and TRBJ2-1, the complete variable domain reads NAGVMQNPRHLVRRRGQEARLRCSPMKGHSHVYWYRQLPEEGLKFMVYLQKENIIDESGMPKERFSAEFPKEGPSILRIQQVVRGDSAAYFCASSPNRGSSSYNEQFFGPGTRLTVL.

V is TRBV2 and J is TRBJ2-7, with TRBD1 identical over 7 bases. Losses at the gene ends were 11 bases for V and 3 bases for J; bases not matched to a gene: 4. The CDR3 is 11 residues long. Per the germline V gene, CDR1 is SNHLY and CDR2 is FYNNEI. CDR3 DNA: TGTGCCGAGGGACAGATCTACGAGCAGTACTTC. Its protein product is CAEGQIYEQYF.

The rearrangement links TRBV2 to TRBJ1-1; weak D call: TRBD1 (5 bases). Germline lookup yields CDR1 SNHLY and CDR2 FYNNEI. V was pared by 2 bases and J by 6 bases, with 10 bases between. CDR3 length equals 13 residues. Written as DNA, the CDR3 is TGTGCCAGCAGTGAAACAGGAAACGCTGAAGCTTTCTTT. Translation: CASSETGNAEAFF.

The chain joins TRBV4-1 to TRBJ2-7; TRBD2 agrees at 11 bases. CDR1 MGHRA and CDR2 YSYEKL come from the germline V gene. J gave up 5 bases and V 1 base, and 4 bases lay outside the gene matches. The CDR3 spans 15 residues. The CDR3 reads CASSQALLAGDEQYF. For the CDR3, the DNA is TGCGCCAGCAGCCAAGCTCTACTAGCGGGAGACGAGCAGTACTTC.

The chain joins TRBV5-1 to TRBJ2-1; D perhaps matches TRBD2 (5 bases). V gave up 0 bases and J gave up 4 bases, with 11 bases separating them. Germline assignment: CDR1 SGHRS and CDR2 YFSETQ. The CDR3 has 15 amino acids. CDR3 loop: CASSLDGGLYNEQFF. DNA for the CDR3: TGCGCCAGCAGCTTGGACGGAGGATTATACAATGAGCAGTTCTTC.

This clone was observed many times. The rearrangement joins TRBV4-2 to TRBJ2-7; 7 nucleotides match TRBD2. Germline CDR1 LGHNA, CDR2 YNFKEQ. The CDR3 runs to 16 residues. With 1 base clipped from V and 6 bases from J, the junction kept 12 bases outside the gene matches. The CDR3 sequence: CASSQVLSRLAAEQYF. The CDR3 nucleotides read TGTGCCAGCAGCCAAGTTCTGTCTCGGCTAGCGGCCGAGCAGTACTTC.

CDR3 amino acids: CSGQSGPGQGDGETQYF. DNA for the CDR3: TGCAGCGGTCAATCGGGCCCGGGGCAGGGGGATGGGGAGACCCAGTACTTC. The rearrangement joins TRBV29-1 to TRBJ2-5; TRBD1 matches at 7 bases. V lost 7 bases to trimming and J lost 5 bases; unmatched junction nucleotides: 22. Germline V CDR1 and CDR2: SQVTM, ANQGSEA. The CDR3 is made up of 17 amino acids.

The J gene is TRBJ1-2, the V gene TRBV10-3, with D perhaps TRBD1 (5 bases). The CDR3 is made up of 11 amino acids. Trimming pared 4 bases from V and 7 bases from J, leaving 7 bases between. CDR1 is ENHRY and CDR2 is SYGVKD in the germline V gene. Here the CDR3 reads CAISVGGGYTF. CDR3 in DNA: TGTGCCATCAGTGTGGGGGGTGGCTACACCTTC.

The chain recombines TRBV18 with TRBJ2-6, with D unresolved. V shed 2 bases and J shed 2 bases, with 10 bases lying between them. The CDR3 extends over 16 amino acids. Looked up from germline, CDR1 is KGHSH and CDR2 is LQKENI. CDR3 protein: CASSPETLAGANVLTF. CDR3 DNA: TGTGCCAGCTCACCAGAGACATTAGCTGGGGCCAACGTCCTGACTTTC.

The V call is TRBV4-1, the J call TRBJ2-3, with 7 bases lining up with TRBD1. The trim removed 1 base at V and 1 base at J, leaving 5 bases unmatched. Germline V lookup: CDR1 MGHRA, CDR2 YSYEKL. There are 16 residues in the CDR3. CDR3 loop: CASSQALGQGTDTQYF. In nucleotides, the CDR3 is TGCGCCAGCAGCCAAGCCCTCGGACAGGGCACAGATACGCAGTATTTT.

The CDR3: CASSRTSGRSVGEQFF. In nucleotides, the CDR3 is TGCGCCAGCAGCAGGACCAGCGGGAGATCGGTTGGGGAGCAGTTCTTC. The J gene is TRBJ2-1, the V gene TRBV5-1; the match to TRBD2 covers 8 bases. The trim removed 4 bases at V and 10 bases at J, leaving 16 bases unmatched. CDR1 is SGHRS, CDR2 YFSETQ, per germline. CDR3 length equals 16 residues. Using reference TRBV5-1 and TRBJ2-1 for the parts outside the CDR3, the full variable domain is KAGVTQTPRYLIKTRGQQVTLSCSPISGHRSVSWYQQTPGQGLQFLFEYFSETQRNKGNFPGRFSGRQFSNSRSEMNVSTLELGDSALYLCASSRTSGRSVGEQFFGPGTRLTVL.

The chain joins TRBV7-7 to TRBJ2-1; 12 bases are a match to TRBD2. The V gene end was trimmed by 5 bases and the J gene end by 9 bases; junction bases not matched to a gene: 8. The germline V gene has CDR1 SSHAT and CDR2 FNYEAQ (reference sequence). CDR3 length equals 15 residues. The CDR3 DNA is TGTGCCAGCAGCCCGCGACTAGCGGGAGTAGTTGAGCAGTTCTTC. Amino acids: CASSPRLAGVVEQFF.

The chain has TRBV2 and TRBJ2-5; D not resolved. Germline lookup yields CDR1 SNHLY and CDR2 FYNNEI. Trimming left V 6 bases short and J 5 bases short, with 10 bases between. The CDR3 is 12 residues long. The chain's CDR3 is CASRQSLETQYF. As DNA, the CDR3 is TGTGCCAGCAGACAATCGTTGGAGACCCAGTACTTC.

This clone was seen a single time. The chain recombines TRBV13 with TRBJ2-3, with 8 bases that match TRBD1. The trim removed 6 bases at V and 2 bases at J, leaving 7 bases unmatched. Germline V gene data show CDR1 as PRHDT and CDR2 as FYEKMQ (reference sequence). The CDR3 is 15 amino acids. In DNA form, the CDR3 reads TGTGCCAGCAGTAATCCGGGACAGGCCACAGATACGCAGTATTTT. The encoded protein is CASSNPGQATDTQYF.

The chain uses TRBV5-1 and TRBJ2-1; D is perhaps TRBD2 (7 bases). The CDR3 is 17 residues long. The V and J ends lost 0 bases and 6 bases respectively, with 19 bases between them. Germline CDR1 is SGHRS and CDR2 is YFSETQ. CDR3 in DNA: TGCGCCAGCAGCTTGGAGGCGGGGGCGAAGTTTATCAATGAGCAGTTCTTC. Translating it yields CASSLEAGAKFINEQFF.

The chain couples TRBV19 to TRBJ2-5; 11 bases are shared with TRBD2. Germline CDR1 is LNHDA and CDR2 is SQIVND (reference sequence). This CDR3 spans 15 amino acids. The junction had 6 bases not matched to a gene; V was cut back by 4 bases and J by 5 bases. CDR3 DNA sequence: TGTGCCAGTAGTACAACTAGCGGGAGATTTGAGACCCAGTACTTC. Amino acid sequence: CASSTTSGRFETQYF.

The chain is built from TRBV28 and TRBJ2-7; no clear D. The V gene's germline CDR1 is MDHEN and CDR2 SYDVKM. Trimming stripped 6 bases from V and 0 bases from J, with 15 bases between. The CDR3 length is 15 residues. This chain's CDR3 is CASSPTALFSYEQYF. The CDR3 nucleotides read TGTGCCAGCAGCCCTACAGCCCTTTTCTCCTACGAGCAGTACTTC.

The CDR3 DNA follows: TGTGCCAGCAGCACCCCGGTGGTAATTCCTTACGAGCAGTACTTC. Translation: CASSTPVVIPYEQYF. The chain has TRBV7-3 and TRBJ2-7, with unresolved D. Germline assignment: CDR1 SGHTA and CDR2 FQGTGA. The CDR3 runs 15 residues. The germline V and J ends were trimmed by 5 bases and 4 bases, with 18 bases remaining between them.

The chain is built from TRBV16 and TRBJ2-6; unclear D gene. The germline CDR1 and CDR2 sequences are KGHSY and FQNENV. V was cut by 3 bases and J by 1 base, with 7 bases left in between. The CDR3 totals 15 residues. CDR3 protein: CASSHQASGANVLTF. The CDR3 DNA sequence: TGTGCCAGCAGCCACCAGGCGTCTGGGGCCAACGTCCTGACTTTC.

In this sample, this clone turned up once. This chain links TRBV28 with TRBJ2-7; 15 bases match TRBD2. The germline CDR1 and CDR2 sequences are MDHEN and SYDVKM. The V gene end was trimmed by 6 bases and the J gene end by 0 bases; junction bases not matched to a gene: 9. This CDR3 has 18 amino acids. The CDR3 DNA follows: TGTGCCAGCAGGCCATCGGGACTAGCGGGAGGTTACTCCTACGAGCAGTACTTC. Protein product: CASRPSGLAGGYSYEQYF.

This rearrangement joins TRBV2 to TRBJ2-5; D not resolved. The length of the CDR3 is 12 residues. Between the trimmed V and J ends, which lost 4 bases and 2 bases, there was a span of 5 bases. Germline CDR1 reads SNHLY; CDR2 reads FYNNEI. The CDR3 protein is CASSVQQETQYF. Written as DNA, the CDR3 is TGTGCCAGCAGTGTACAGCAAGAGACCCAGTACTTC.

The CDR3: CASSTPQTGNTEAFF. In nucleotides, the CDR3 is TGTGCCAGCAGTACTCCGCAGACAGGGAACACTGAAGCTTTCTTT. V is TRBV6-5 and J is TRBJ1-1, with a tentative D call TRBD1 (6 bases). V was shortened by 5 bases and J by 1 base, with 14 bases between the two germline ends. The CDR3 has 15 amino acids. Per germline, CDR1 MNHEY and CDR2 SVGAGI.

The V gene is TRBV6-4, the J gene TRBJ2-2, with 7 bases lining up with TRBD1. The V and J ends lost 8 bases and 3 bases, in that order; junction bases with no gene match: 3. This CDR3 contains 13 residues. Germline V lookup: CDR1 MRHNA, CDR2 SNTAGT. The CDR3 DNA reads TGTGCCAGCCGACAGGGACACACCGGGGAGCTGTTTTTT. The encoded protein is CASRQGHTGELFF.

The V call is TRBV15, the J call TRBJ2-3; 8 bases map to TRBD2. The germline gives CDR1 LNHNV, CDR2 YYDKDF (reference sequence). V trimming: 1 base; J trimming: 4 bases; junction bases outside the gene matches: 7. CDR3 length: 16 residues. CDR3 DNA sequence: TGTGCCACCAGCAGAGGGGGCGGGAGGTTTTCAGATACGCAGTATTTT. Its translation is CATSRGGGRFSDTQYF.

The J gene is TRBJ2-1, the V gene TRBV7-2; 10 positions match TRBD2. Germline loops: CDR1 SGHTA, CDR2 FQGNSA. The CDR3 contains 15 residues. V lost 4 bases to trimming and J lost 5 bases; unmatched junction nucleotides: 5. In nucleotides, the CDR3 is TGTGCCAGCAGCTCCACTAGCGGGGCTAACAATGAGCAGTTCTTC. This gives the protein CASSSTSGANNEQFF.